A single sample gave rise to the 12 T cell receptor beta chains below, sequenced in a study of blood T cells in healthy people across ages. Alongside a J-beta primer mix, a sample-barcoded 5' primer served in a second PCR lasting roughly 7 to 11 cycles. TCRdb reprocessed the 5' RACE reads with MiXCR, giving one entry per CDR3 protein. The table has more than 650,000 distinct CDR3 sequences, about a fifth seen once. Material for sequencing was blood. The receptors shown here come from a man between 65 and 80 years old in good health.

Of note for this clonotype: The junction shows a germline mismatch at one end, possibly a read error. The V gene is TRBV5-6, the J gene TRBJ1-2, with D hard to call. Germline assignment: CDR1 SGHDT and CDR2 YYEEEE. The CDR3 totals 13 residues. CDR3: CASSGGGPYGYIF. CDR3 in DNA: TGTGCCAGCAGTGGCGGAGGACCGTATGGCTACATCTTC.

The table lists this clonotype with a few counts. The gene calls are TRBV5-5 and TRBJ1-4; D is possibly TRBD1 (6 bases). Trimming took off 4 bases at V and 6 bases at J, with 10 bases between the two ends. This CDR3 region has 13 residues. The germline gives CDR1 SGHKS, CDR2 YYEKEE (reference sequence). As DNA, the CDR3 is TGTGCCAGCAGCCCGTGGACAGATGAAAAACTGTTTTTT. Its protein product is CASSPWTDEKLFF.

The chain employs TRBV2 and TRBJ2-2, with D possibly matching TRBD1 (5 bases). V was pared by 2 bases and J by 1 base, with 17 bases between. CDR3 length: 18 residues. The V gene's germline CDR1 is SNHLY and CDR2 FYNNEI. CDR3 nucleotides: TGTGCCAGCAGTGAACCCGCGGACACTAAGATGAACACCGGGGAGCTGTTTTTT. Encoded protein: CASSEPADTKMNTGELFF.

This clonotype has only a few counts. This chain uses TRBV4-3 with TRBJ1-1; TRBD1 matches at 8 bases. This CDR3 is 15 amino acids long. The germline CDR1 and CDR2 sequences are LGHNA and YSLEER. Trimming at V came to 1 base and at J to 2 bases, leaving 3 bases not matched to a gene. CDR3 loop: CASSQGTGYNTEAFF. DNA for the CDR3: TGCGCCAGCAGCCAAGGGACAGGGTACAACACTGAAGCTTTCTTT.

This clonotype was counted only a few times. J is TRBJ1-2 and V is TRBV6-1, with unresolved D. Germline assignment: CDR1 MNHNS and CDR2 SASEGT. The CDR3 covers 13 residues. The germline V and J ends were trimmed by 4 bases and 8 bases, with 14 bases remaining between them. The CDR3 nucleotides read TGTGCCAGCAGTGCGACGAACGAAGGGGGCTACACCTTC. Translation: CASSATNEGGYTF.

The chain is built from TRBV12-3 or TRBV12-4 and TRBJ1-2; TRBD1 matches 9 bases. V gave up 6 bases and J gave up 7 bases; unmatched junction bases: 6. CDR3 size: 13 residues. This chain's CDR3 is CASRKQGALGYTF. The CDR3 nucleotides read TGTGCCAGCAGGAAACAGGGGGCGCTTGGCTACACCTTC.

This chain uses TRBV28 with TRBJ2-1; TRBD2 aligns across 16 bases. Losses at the gene ends were 6 bases for V and 3 bases for J; bases not matched to a gene: 11. The CDR3 contains 19 residues. The germline CDR1 and CDR2 sequences are MDHEN and SYDVKM. Here the CDR3 DNA reads TGTGCCAGCAGGGCGGGTGCGGGACTAGCGGGGGGGTACTACAATGAGCAGTTCTTC. Protein: CASRAGAGLAGGYYNEQFF.

This clonotype turned up a few times. Here the CDR3 reads CASSYAPNEQFF. The CDR3 bases are TGTGCCAGCAGTTACGCCCCCAATGAGCAGTTCTTC. The rearrangement links TRBV6-6 to TRBJ2-1; no definite D call. Trimming left V 2 bases short and J 6 bases short, with 5 bases between. In germline, CDR1 is MNHNY, CDR2 SVGAGI (reference sequence). This CDR3 contains 12 residues.

This rearrangement joins TRBV11-1 to TRBJ2-1; 9 nucleotides align to TRBD1. With 5 bases clipped from V and 8 bases from J, the junction kept 7 bases outside the gene matches. The CDR3 spans 14 residues. Germline V CDR1 and CDR2: SGHAT, FQDESV (reference sequence). CDR3 sequence reads: CASSPRDRAYEQFF. The CDR3 nucleotides are TGTGCCAGCAGCCCCCGGGACAGGGCTTATGAGCAGTTCTTC. The full variable domain, completed using reference TRBV11-1 and TRBJ2-1, is EAEVAQSPRYKITEKSQAVAFWCDPISGHATLYWYRQILGQGPELLVQFQDESVVDDSQLPKDRFSAERLKGVDSTLKIQPAELGDSAMYLCASSPRDRAYEQFFGPGTRLTVL.

This sequence joins TRBV4-2 and TRBJ2-7, with 7 positions matching TRBD1. The CDR3 extends over 12 amino acids. V shed 5 bases, J shed 7 bases, and the junction held 5 bases outside the gene matches. Per germline, CDR1 LGHNA and CDR2 YNFKEQ. The CDR3 nucleotides read TGTGCCAGCAGCAGGGACAGTCGGGAGCAGTACTTC. It encodes CASSRDSREQYF.

This clonotype was seen a handful of times. This chain uses TRBV7-6 with TRBJ2-1; no clear D. The assigned J gene may be wrong: the sequence end matches TRBJ2-7 better. The germline gives CDR1 SGHVS, CDR2 FNYEAQ. The CDR3 has 13 residues. CDR3 residues: CASSFATGYEQYV. In DNA form, the CDR3 reads TGTGCCAGCAGCTTCGCGACGGGTTACGAGCAGTACGTC.

This clonotype occurred a few times. J is TRBJ2-2 and V is TRBV12-3 or TRBV12-4, with TRBD1 matching over 10 bases. This CDR3 contains 16 residues. The junction had 5 bases not matched to a gene; V was cut back by 7 bases and J by 0 bases. The CDR3 DNA sequence: TGTGCCAGCAACGAGGGGACAGGGGCGAACACCGGGGAGCTGTTTTTT. This codes for CASNEGTGANTGELFF.